These 31 T cell receptor beta chains were all obtained from the same sample, sequenced in a study of T-cell reconstitution after alpha-beta-depleted transplantation in children. The TCRbeta library was prepared with unique molecular identifiers. TCRdb re-called the PCR reads through MiXCR, storing one row per CDR3 protein. Of nearly 400,000 distinct CDR3 sequences in the sample, over 20% were seen once. Here the sequenced sample was PBMCs from the stem cell graft donor, taken from the stem cell graft. These receptors came from a human donor who donated a stem cell graft to a child with acute myeloid leukemia.

V and J are TRBV12-3 or TRBV12-4 and TRBJ1-5, with a possible D match to TRBD1 (6 bases). Trimming left V 5 bases short and J 5 bases short, with 10 bases between. The CDR3 spans 13 residues. The CDR3: CASSITGYQPQHF. The DNA for the CDR3 is TGTGCCAGCAGTATAACAGGGTATCAGCCCCAGCATTTT.

This clonotype was seen a few times. This chain uses TRBV11-2 with TRBJ2-1; TRBD2 matches 10 bases. There are 18 residues in the CDR3. Germline CDR1 and CDR2: SGHAT and FQNNGV. V lost 0 bases, J lost 6 bases, and 11 bases stayed unmatched. The CDR3 DNA reads as TGTGCCAGCAGCTTAGAGGCTAGCGGGAGCCTCTCCACCAATGAGCAGTTCTTC. Protein product: CASSLEASGSLSTNEQFF.

The chain combines TRBV28 with TRBJ2-2; TRBD2 agrees at 13 bases. The CDR3 is 18 amino acids. Germline V gives CDR1 MDHEN, CDR2 SYDVKM. V dropped 5 bases and J dropped 1; count of bases not matched to a gene: 7. The CDR3 loop is CASSPPGLAGLNTGELFF. The DNA of the CDR3 is TGTGCCAGCAGTCCCCCGGGACTAGCGGGATTGAACACCGGGGAGCTGTTTTTT.

The chain has TRBV7-9 and TRBJ2-5, with 10 positions matching TRBD2. Per germline, CDR1 SEHNR and CDR2 FQNEAQ (reference sequence). This CDR3 spans 16 amino acids. Unmatched junction bases numbered 7, after V lost 1 base and J lost 5 bases. CDR3 sequence (DNA): TGTGCCAGCAGCTTAGGACTAGCGGGTTATGGGGAGACCCAGTACTTC. Its protein product is CASSLGLAGYGETQYF.

This sequence joins TRBV4-1 and TRBJ1-1; D is possibly TRBD1 (5 bases). V was trimmed by 3 bases and J by 1 base, leaving 9 bases between them. The length of the CDR3 is 14 residues. Germline-derived CDR1 and CDR2 are MGHRA and YSYEKL. In nucleotides, the CDR3 is TGCGCCAGCAGCCATAAGCAGGGGAACACTGAAGCTTTCTTT. Its protein is CASSHKQGNTEAFF.

The chain carries TRBV20-1 and TRBJ2-3; 9 bases are shared with TRBD1. Germline V gene data show CDR1 as DFQATT and CDR2 as SNEGSKA (reference sequence). Trimming cost V 1 base and J 4 bases; bases outside gene matches: 9. The CDR3 runs 16 residues. The CDR3 loop reads CSARASGTGSPDTQYF. The CDR3 DNA is TGCAGTGCTAGAGCTTCCGGGACAGGGAGCCCAGATACGCAGTATTTT.

This rearrangement joins TRBV20-1 to TRBJ1-2, with D perhaps TRBD1 (6 bases). V gave up 5 bases and J gave up 8 bases, with 15 bases separating them. CDR1 and CDR2 (germline): DFQATT, SNEGSKA (reference sequence). The CDR3 is made up of 12 amino acids. CDR3 sequence reads: CSAPNRVYGYTF. The CDR3 nucleotides are TGCAGTGCTCCGAACAGGGTCTACGGCTACACCTTC.

In its sample, this clonotype was seen a few times. This chain joins TRBV12-3 or TRBV12-4 and TRBJ1-5; maybe TRBD1 (6 bases). The CDR3 contains 14 residues. Trimming cost V 6 bases and J 3 bases, with 12 bases left between them. The CDR3 DNA sequence: TGTGCCAGCAGCCGGACAGACGACAATCAGCCCCAGCATTTT. The encoded protein is CASSRTDDNQPQHF.

The chain carries TRBV20-1 and TRBJ2-1, with D perhaps given as TRBD1 or TRBD2 (7 bases each). CDR3 length: 19 amino acids. Germline assignment: CDR1 DFQATT and CDR2 SNEGSKA (reference sequence). Trimming took off 5 bases at V and 2 bases at J, with 28 bases between the two ends. The CDR3 DNA is TGCAGTGCTCGTGGACAGGCCTTAACCGGGACTAATACCTACAATGAGCAGTTCTTC. It encodes CSARGQALTGTNTYNEQFF.

V usage is TRBV11-2 and J usage is TRBJ2-3, with D possibly called TRBD1 or TRBD2 (5 bases each). Trimming cost V 1 base and J 1 base, with 21 bases left between them. CDR1 and CDR2 (germline): SGHAT, FQNNGV. The length of the CDR3 is 19 residues. The CDR3 bases are TGTGCCAGCAGCTTAGGTGTCCTCGGGACCCCTCACGGCACAGATACGCAGTATTTT. Amino acids: CASSLGVLGTPHGTDTQYF.

The chain has TRBV10-3 and TRBJ2-1, with TRBD1 matching 9 bases. The CDR3 extends over 16 amino acids. With 0 bases clipped from V and 10 bases from J, the junction kept 10 bases outside the gene matches. Germline V gives CDR1 ENHRY, CDR2 SYGVKD. The CDR3 sequence is CAISESTQGAVWEQFF. In DNA form, the CDR3 reads TGTGCCATCAGTGAGTCGACACAGGGGGCGGTTTGGGAGCAGTTCTTC.

The chain recombines TRBV15 with TRBJ2-5, with a tentative D call TRBD1 (6 bases). The germline CDR1 and CDR2 sequences are LNHNV and YYDKDF (reference sequence). This CDR3 is 15 amino acids long. Trimming shortened V by 5 bases and J by 1 base, and 14 bases separated the two germline ends. The CDR3 DNA reads TGTGCCACCAGCTCGCGCAGGGGCGGCCAAGAGACCCAGTACTTC. Translation: CATSSRRGGQETQYF. The full variable domain, with the rest looked up from reference TRBV15 and TRBJ2-5, is DAMVIQNPRYQVTQFGKPVTLSCSQTLNHNVMYWYQQKSSQAPKLLFHYYDKDFNNEADTPDNFQSRRPNTSFCFLDIRSPGLGDTAMYLCATSSRRGGQETQYFGPGTRLLVL.

This clonotype was seen more than once but under ten times. The chain joins TRBV5-6 to TRBJ1-6; 9 bases map to TRBD1. V gave up 3 bases and J gave up 7 bases; unmatched junction bases: 11. This CDR3 spans 17 amino acids. Germline V gives CDR1 SGHDT, CDR2 YYEEEE. CDR3: CASSSGQGRRLNSPLHF. CDR3 sequence (DNA): TGTGCCAGCAGCTCGGGACAGGGAAGACGTTTGAATTCACCCCTCCACTTT.

This clonotype was seen more than once but under ten times. The chain combines TRBV12-3 or TRBV12-4 with TRBJ2-3; D call uncertain. This CDR3 comprises 14 residues. V was shortened by 3 bases and J by 1 base, with 8 bases between the two germline ends. CDR3 coding DNA: TGTGCCAGCAGTTTCGACACCCGCACAGATACGCAGTATTTT. This encodes CASSFDTRTDTQYF.

The rearrangement uses TRBV24-1 and TRBJ2-2; 7 bases agree with TRBD2. The V gene's germline CDR1 is KGHDR and CDR2 SFDVKD. The CDR3 consists of 13 residues. V shed 8 bases, J shed 4 bases, and the junction held 3 bases outside the gene matches. In DNA form, the CDR3 reads TGTGCCACCATGGGAGGGTTCACCGGGGAGCTGTTTTTT. Amino acids: CATMGGFTGELFF.

This clonotype was picked up a small number of times. The CDR3 protein is CASSWGLIDYEQYF. CDR3 DNA: TGTGCCAGCAGTTGGGGGCTGATTGACTACGAGCAGTACTTC. The chain is built from TRBV12-3 or TRBV12-4 and TRBJ2-7, with D possibly TRBD1 on 6 matching bases. The CDR3 consists of 14 residues. Trimming removed 4 bases from V and 3 bases from J, with 13 bases in between.

The chain carries TRBV5-1 and TRBJ2-1, with 15 bases lining up with TRBD2. V lost 4 bases to trimming and J lost 8 bases; unmatched junction nucleotides: 7. From germline, CDR1 is SGHRS and CDR2 YFSETQ. This CDR3 contains 16 residues. DNA for the CDR3: TGCGCCAGCAGCCCTCCGGGACTAGCGGGAGGATATGAGCAGTTCTTC. This encodes CASSPPGLAGGYEQFF.

There are many counts of this clonotype. The CDR3 coding sequence is TGTGCCAGCAGTCTGGGGACCTCTGATACGCAGTATTTT. Translating gives CASSLGTSDTQYF. V gene TRBV12-3 or TRBV12-4 combines with J gene TRBJ2-3, with D perhaps assigned TRBD1 or TRBD2 (5 bases each). The CDR3 totals 13 residues. V gave up 5 bases and J gave up 6 bases, with 12 bases separating them.

This rearrangement joins TRBV15 to TRBJ1-5; 7 bases match TRBD1. J lost 4 bases, V lost 3 bases, and 3 bases had no gene match. CDR1 and CDR2 (germline): LNHNV, YYDKDF (reference sequence). The CDR3 runs to 14 residues. The CDR3 reads CATSSKQGNQPQHF. The CDR3 coding sequence is TGTGCCACCAGCAGCAAACAGGGGAATCAGCCCCAGCATTTT.

This clonotype showed up many times. This chain links TRBV27 with TRBJ1-2, with 8 bases lining up with TRBD1. J gave up 2 bases and V 5 bases, and 7 bases lay outside the gene matches. Germline CDR1 reads MNHEY; CDR2 reads SMNVEV (reference sequence). CDR3 size: 15 residues. CDR3 coding DNA: TGTGCCAGCAGTGCTGACAGGGGCCACAACTATGGCTACACCTTC. It codes for CASSADRGHNYGYTF.

On this clonotype itself: An end of the junction does not agree with germline; a read error may underlie this. This sequence joins TRBV5-1 and TRBJ2-7, with TRBD2 as a possible D gene (6 bases). This CDR3 has 15 amino acids. The germline gives CDR1 SGHRS, CDR2 YFSETQ. The CDR3 spells CASSQGTATSNEQYF. The CDR3 DNA reads TGCGCCAGCAGCCAAGGGACTGCCACCTCCAACGAGCAGTACTTC. Supplemented by reference TRBV5-1 and TRBJ2-7, the full variable domain reads KAGVTQTPRYLIKTRGQQVTLSCSPISGHRSVSWYQQTPGQGLQFLFEYFSETQRNKGNFPGRFSGRQFSNSRSEMNVSTLELGDSALYLCASSQGTATSNEQYFGPGTRLTVT.

J is TRBJ2-3 and V is TRBV2; 8 bases fit TRBD2. This CDR3 is built from 15 residues. V gave up 6 bases and J gave up 0 bases; unmatched junction bases: 5. Germline CDR1 reads SNHLY; CDR2 reads FYNNEI. DNA for the CDR3: TGTGCCAGCAGCGGACTAGCACCAAGCACAGATACGCAGTATTTT. Translation: CASSGLAPSTDTQYF.

The chain has TRBV15 and TRBJ1-1; 11 bases map to TRBD1. The CDR3 is 17 residues long. The germline gives CDR1 LNHNV, CDR2 YYDKDF (reference sequence). J was trimmed by 4 bases and V by 5 bases; bases with no gene match: 12. CDR3: CATSPQRRDRGSTEAFF. In nucleotides, the CDR3 is TGTGCCACCAGCCCGCAACGCCGGGACAGGGGGAGCACTGAAGCTTTCTTT. Variable domain in full (rest from reference TRBV15 and TRBJ1-1): DAMVIQNPRYQVTQFGKPVTLSCSQTLNHNVMYWYQQKSSQAPKLLFHYYDKDFNNEADTPDNFQSRRPNTSFCFLDIRSPGLGDTAMYLCATSPQRRDRGSTEAFFGQGTRLTVV.

In its sample, this clonotype was seen a few times. This sequence joins TRBV5-4 and TRBJ2-2, with 9 bases that match TRBD2. CDR3 size: 19 residues. The germline gives CDR1 SGHNT, CDR2 YYREEE (reference sequence). V shed 0 bases and J 4 bases; nucleotides not matched to a gene: 13. CDR3 sequence reads: CASSLGFRGRALSTGELFF. CDR3 in DNA: TGTGCCAGCAGCTTGGGATTTCGCGGGAGGGCCTTGAGCACCGGGGAGCTGTTTTTT.

The rearrangement joins TRBV12-3 or TRBV12-4 to TRBJ1-5; tentative D call: TRBD1 (6 bases). CDR3 length: 16 residues. The V and J ends lost 7 bases and 1 base respectively, with 17 bases between them. CDR3: CASTLGQGISNQPQHF. CDR3 bases: TGTGCCAGCACCCTCGGCCAGGGGATCAGCAATCAGCCCCAGCATTTT.

The chain combines TRBV27 with TRBJ1-1, with D possibly being TRBD1 (5 bases). CDR1 MNHEY and CDR2 SMNVEV come from the germline V gene (reference sequence). Trimming pared 8 bases from V and 6 bases from J, leaving 19 bases between. CDR3 length: 14 amino acids. The CDR3 is CASHGANSFPEAFF. CDR3 coding DNA: TGTGCCAGCCACGGGGCAAACAGTTTCCCTGAAGCTTTCTTT.

The table lists this clonotype with a count of one. The chain employs TRBV24-1 and TRBJ2-1; D remains ambiguous. V was pared by 4 bases and J by 3 bases, with 6 bases between. Germline V gene data show CDR1 as KGHDR and CDR2 as SFDVKD. This CDR3 region has 13 residues. The CDR3 DNA reads TGTGCCACCAGTGACTCCGTCTACAATGAGCAGTTCTTC. This translates into CATSDSVYNEQFF.

The chain carries TRBV7-6 and TRBJ2-7, with D perhaps TRBD1 (6 bases). The CDR3 has 14 residues. CDR1 is SGHVS and CDR2 is FNYEAQ in the germline V gene. Trimming left V 5 bases short and J 0 bases short, with 11 bases between. CDR3: CASSPTGFSYEQYF. The CDR3 region has the DNA TGTGCCAGCAGCCCCACAGGGTTCTCCTACGAGCAGTACTTC.

This chain links TRBV4-2 with TRBJ2-6, with D possibly called TRBD1 or TRBD2 (6 bases each). The CDR3 sequence is 19 residues long. Germline loops: CDR1 LGHNA, CDR2 YNFKEQ. V lost 1 base and J 0 bases, leaving 16 bases between the germline ends. The CDR3 nucleotides read TGTGCCAGCAGCCAAGGCCTGGGGGGCGCGAGCTCTGGGGCCAACGTCCTGACTTTC. It is translated as CASSQGLGGASSGANVLTF.

This clonotype was observed a handful of times. This chain links TRBV11-2 with TRBJ2-3; either TRBD1 or TRBD2 may supply D (6 bases each). Per the germline V gene, CDR1 is SGHAT and CDR2 is FQNNGV. The CDR3 contains 13 residues. In nucleotides, the CDR3 is TGTGCTTCGGGGGCGGATCTCGCAGATACGCAGTATTTT. Amino acids: CASGADLADTQYF.

The sample holds many counts of this clonotype. This sequence joins TRBV20-1 and TRBJ2-1; TRBD2 agrees at 7 bases. The trim removed 5 bases at V and 4 bases at J, leaving 17 bases unmatched. Germline V gives CDR1 DFQATT, CDR2 SNEGSKA (reference sequence). CDR3 length: 17 residues. CDR3 amino acids: CSAARREPKGWYNEQFF. The CDR3 DNA sequence: TGCAGTGCTGCCAGGCGGGAGCCCAAGGGGTGGTACAATGAGCAGTTCTTC.